The clone carrying this TCR beta chain showed up just a few times. Its specificity is unknown. This sample was included in a study of beta chain features in type 1 diabetes. Trimming stripped 5 bases from V and 5 bases from J, with 15 bases between. This CDR3 spans 14 amino acids. CDR1 is SGHTA and CDR2 is FQGNSA in the germline V gene. As every portion of the isolated RNA was reverse transcribed, the sequencing read expressed TCRB transcripts. Clones were read by immunoSEQ multiplex PCR, and TCRdb kept only the in-frame ones, dropping some. The top ten hold approximately 0.55% of the sample, which has a few hundred thousand clones, 9.6% seen once. Overall study results and limits: For Type 1 diabetes patients, all four CD4+ subsets carried TCRB CDR3s that were moderately but significantly shorter.

Sequencing used central memory CD4+ T cells from blood. The TCR originated in a man between 25 and 39 years old with type 1 diabetes. This chain joins TRBV7-2 and TRBJ1-2; no clear D. The CDR3 here is CASSQDNTGYGYTF. The CDR3 DNA follows: TGTGCCAGCAGCCAAGACAATACTGGGTATGGCTACACCTTC.